This passage covers 15 T cell receptor beta chains from one sample sequenced in a study of blood T cell repertoires in COVID-19. The assay was immunoSEQ multiplex PCR, and TCRdb's table has in-frame clones only and misses some. The sample lists over 90,000 clones; about 86% were seen once. Sequencing was carried out using peripheral blood. The receptors come from an older woman in a cohort sampled during active or convalescent COVID-19.

This clone was counted a few times. V usage is TRBV5-1 and J usage is TRBJ1-2; a weak D match, TRBD1 (5 bases). Trimming took off 4 bases at V and 1 base at J, with 11 bases between the two ends. Per germline, CDR1 SGHRS and CDR2 YFSETQ. This CDR3 is built from 14 residues. The CDR3 region is CASSPGGGNYGYTF. CDR3 nucleotides: TGCGCCAGCAGCCCGGGCGGGGGTAACTATGGCTACACCTTC.

In this sample, this clone turned up once. This sequence joins TRBV28 and TRBJ2-7, with 8 bases fitting TRBD1. The V gene end was trimmed by 2 bases and the J gene end by 5 bases; junction bases not matched to a gene: 11. The CDR3 is 16 amino acids. The germline gives CDR1 MDHEN, CDR2 SYDVKM. The CDR3 spells CASSLAHSDRAHEQYF. CDR3 bases: TGTGCCAGCAGTTTAGCCCACTCGGACAGGGCTCACGAGCAGTACTTC.

The count of this clone is one. This chain joins TRBV2 and TRBJ2-5, with TRBD1 matching 7 bases. With 8 bases clipped from V and 4 bases from J, the junction kept 7 bases outside the gene matches. Germline CDR1 is SNHLY and CDR2 is FYNNEI. CDR3 length: 13 residues. The CDR3 nucleotides read TGTGCCAGCCTCAGGGGGTTGGGAGAGACCCAGTACTTC. Its protein is CASLRGLGETQYF.

The chain joins TRBV29-1 to TRBJ2-5; D remains ambiguous. CDR3 length: 11 amino acids. Per the germline V gene, CDR1 is SQVTM and CDR2 is ANQGSEA. V lost 5 bases and J lost 2, with 6 bases in between. CDR3 residues: CSVIPQETQYF. The DNA for the CDR3 is TGCAGCGTTATCCCGCAAGAGACCCAGTACTTC.

The chain uses TRBV9 and TRBJ2-1; 9 bases are shared with TRBD2. The length of the CDR3 is 16 residues. V was pared by 0 bases and J by 4 bases, with 5 bases of the junction left unmatched. The germline V gene has CDR1 SGDLS and CDR2 YYNGEE. CDR3 sequence: CASSVGLSGGYNEQFF. CDR3 DNA sequence: TGTGCCAGCAGCGTAGGTCTTAGCGGGGGTTACAATGAGCAGTTCTTC.

The genes are TRBV9 and TRBJ1-1; D gene unclear. This CDR3 is built from 13 residues. Germline V lookup: CDR1 SGDLS, CDR2 YYNGEE. Trimming stripped 2 bases from V and 0 bases from J, with 5 bases between. CDR3 sequence reads: CASSVYMNTEAFF. The CDR3 region has the DNA TGTGCCAGCAGCGTTTACATGAACACTGAAGCTTTCTTT. Together with reference TRBV9 and TRBJ1-1, the CDR3 gives the full variable domain: DSGVTQTPKHLITATGQRVTLRCSPRSGDLSVYWYQQSLDQGLQFLIQYYNGEERAKGNILERFSAQQFPDLHSELNLSSLELGDSALYFCASSVYMNTEAFFGQGTRLTVV.

The rearrangement joins TRBV2 to TRBJ2-4; tentatively, D is TRBD2 (5 bases). V gave up 6 bases and J gave up 8 bases, with 14 bases separating them. There are 13 residues in the CDR3. The germline V gene encodes CDR1 SNHLY and CDR2 FYNNEI. As DNA, the CDR3 is TGTGCCAGCAGGAGGACGGCGGGTGACATTCAGTACTTC. It is translated as CASRRTAGDIQYF.

The CDR3 DNA reads as TGCGCCAGCAGCTCCAGGATGACAGGCTACGAGCAGTACTTC. Protein: CASSSRMTGYEQYF. The chain recombines TRBV5-1 with TRBJ2-7; weak D call: TRBD1 (6 bases). Trimming cost V 3 bases and J 3 bases, with 13 bases left between them. CDR1 is SGHRS and CDR2 is YFSETQ in the germline V gene. The CDR3 has 14 amino acids. Full variable domain (outside the CDR3, taken from reference TRBV5-1 and TRBJ2-7): KAGVTQTPRYLIKTRGQQVTLSCSPISGHRSVSWYQQTPGQGLQFLFEYFSETQRNKGNFPGRFSGRQFSNSRSEMNVSTLELGDSALYLCASSSRMTGYEQYFGPGTRLTVT.

The V call is TRBV18, the J call TRBJ1-6; TRBD1 aligns across 8 bases. The V segment lost 4 bases and the J segment 8 bases; nucleotides outside the gene matches: 4. CDR1 and CDR2 (germline): KGHSH, LQKENI. This CDR3 is 14 amino acids long. CDR3 bases: TGTGCCAGCTCACTCGGACAGGGAGATTCACCCCTCCACTTT. Its protein product is CASSLGQGDSPLHF.

The chain couples TRBV5-4 to TRBJ1-1, with unresolved D. This CDR3 comprises 12 residues. Germline V gene sequence: CDR1 SGHNT, CDR2 YYREEE (reference sequence). V shed 3 bases and J shed 11 bases, with 14 bases lying between them. The CDR3 protein is CASSSAGEWAFF. The DNA of the CDR3 is TGTGCCAGCAGCTCCGCGGGAGAGTGGGCTTTCTTT.

The rearrangement links TRBV28 to TRBJ1-1, with D tentatively TRBD1 (6 bases). Germline V gene sequence: CDR1 MDHEN, CDR2 SYDVKM. V gave up 2 bases and J gave up 1 base, with 8 bases separating them. The CDR3 loop spans 14 amino acids. The chain's CDR3 is CASSLQGWNTEAFF. CDR3 nucleotide sequence: TGTGCCAGCAGTTTACAGGGGTGGAACACTGAAGCTTTCTTT.

The rearrangement links TRBV5-1 to TRBJ2-3, with 8 bases that match TRBD2. V dropped 6 bases and J dropped 5; count of bases not matched to a gene: 5. This CDR3 region has 13 residues. Germline CDR1 reads SGHRS; CDR2 reads YFSETQ. The CDR3 loop reads CASNPAGGDTQYF. CDR3 DNA: TGCGCCAGCAACCCCGCGGGGGGAGATACGCAGTATTTT.

This clone was seen more than once but under ten times. The V gene is TRBV4-1, the J gene TRBJ1-1; D is perhaps TRBD1 (5 bases). From germline, CDR1 is MGHRA and CDR2 YSYEKL. V was clipped by 0 bases and J by 12 bases, with 8 bases between them. CDR3 length: 11 amino acids. In DNA, the CDR3 is TGCGCCAGCAGCCAAGACAGGGTCTCTTTCTTT. It specifies CASSQDRVSFF.

The V gene is TRBV4-2, the J gene TRBJ1-2; no reliable D call. CDR3 length: 14 amino acids. Trimming pared 4 bases from V and 3 bases from J, leaving 12 bases between. From germline, CDR1 is LGHNA and CDR2 YNFKEQ. CDR3: CASSPSGGDYGYTF. Here the CDR3 DNA reads TGTGCCAGCAGCCCATCGGGCGGGGACTATGGCTACACCTTC.

The V gene is TRBV6-5, the J gene TRBJ1-2, with unresolved D. CDR1 and CDR2 (germline): MNHEY, SVGAGI. This CDR3 is built from 14 residues. Between the trimmed V and J ends, which lost 0 bases and 2 bases, there was a span of 7 bases. DNA of the CDR3: TGTGCCAGCAGTTACTCGCCGGGGAACTATGGCTACACCTTC. It is translated as CASSYSPGNYGYTF.